This T cell receptor beta chain stems from a study of T cells after yellow fever vaccination. CDR1 and CDR2 from the germline V gene are MRHNA and SNTAGT. This CDR3 has 16 residues. The V segment lost 8 bases and the J segment 0 bases; nucleotides outside the gene matches: 11. A single record per CDR3 protein comes from TCRdb applying MiXCR to the 5' RACE reads. The sample holds roughly 68,000 distinct CDR3 sequences, approximately 7% seen once. There are many counts of this clonotype. This receptor was identified in a man aged 18 to 29 who received the YFV17D yellow fever vaccine. Sequencing used CD8+ T cells sorted from PBMCs, obtained roughly 45 days after the first yellow fever vaccination. V is TRBV6-4 and J is TRBJ2-3, with 7 bases fitting TRBD1. CDR3 loop: CASAIQQGSSTDTQYF. As DNA, the CDR3 is TGTGCCAGCGCTATTCAACAGGGGTCCAGCACAGATACGCAGTATTTT.